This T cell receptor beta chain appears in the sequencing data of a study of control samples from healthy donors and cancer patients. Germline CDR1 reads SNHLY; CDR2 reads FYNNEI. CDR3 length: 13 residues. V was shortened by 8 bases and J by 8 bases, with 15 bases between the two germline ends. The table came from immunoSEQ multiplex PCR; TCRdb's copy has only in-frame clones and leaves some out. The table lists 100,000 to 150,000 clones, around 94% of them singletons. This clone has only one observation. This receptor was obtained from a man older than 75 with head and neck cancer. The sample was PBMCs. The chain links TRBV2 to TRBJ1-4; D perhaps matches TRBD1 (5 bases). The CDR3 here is CASGGTAREKLFF. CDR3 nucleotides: TGTGCCAGCGGAGGGACTGCAAGGGAAAAACTGTTTTTT.